The 3 T cell receptor beta chains below were found in one sample sequenced in a study of T cell repertoires in cytomegalovirus infection. Antigens of these TCRs are unknown. TCRdb itself ran the reads through MiXCR, one entry per CDR3 protein. The profile shows around 900,000 distinct CDR3 sequences, around 32% of them singletons. Material: cultured CD8+ T cells from PBMCs, obtained from culture after CMV antigen stimulation. These receptors all stem from a human donor in good health (CMV status not recorded). Some clones in this sample may be carry-over from other donors' samples.

In this sample, this clonotype turned up many times. The V call is TRBV7-9, the J call TRBJ2-1, with D perhaps TRBD2 (5 bases). This CDR3 region has 16 residues. Germline-derived CDR1 and CDR2 are SEHNR and FQNEAQ (reference sequence). V dropped 3 bases and J dropped 0 bases, with 12 bases sitting between them. CDR3 amino acids: CASSFPTGSSYNEQFF. Here the CDR3 DNA reads TGTGCCAGCAGCTTTCCGACTGGGAGCTCCTACAATGAGCAGTTCTTC.

The gene calls are TRBV24-1 and TRBJ2-2; tentative D call: TRBD2 (5 bases). Per germline, CDR1 KGHDR and CDR2 SFDVKD. The CDR3 is 14 residues long. V gave up 4 bases and J gave up 5 bases, with 10 bases separating them. The CDR3 region is CATSDPGKTGELFF. CDR3 nucleotide sequence: TGTGCCACCAGTGACCCCGGGAAGACCGGGGAGCTGTTTTTT.

V gene TRBV4-1 combines with J gene TRBJ2-7; 11 bases align to TRBD2. This CDR3 has 18 amino acids. Germline V gives CDR1 MGHRA, CDR2 YSYEKL. The trim removed 0 bases at V and 5 bases at J, leaving 12 bases unmatched. The CDR3 DNA is TGCGCCAGCAGCCAAGAAAGCGCCCTAGCGGGGGGCCGGAACGAGCAGTACTTC. Its translation is CASSQESALAGGRNEQYF.